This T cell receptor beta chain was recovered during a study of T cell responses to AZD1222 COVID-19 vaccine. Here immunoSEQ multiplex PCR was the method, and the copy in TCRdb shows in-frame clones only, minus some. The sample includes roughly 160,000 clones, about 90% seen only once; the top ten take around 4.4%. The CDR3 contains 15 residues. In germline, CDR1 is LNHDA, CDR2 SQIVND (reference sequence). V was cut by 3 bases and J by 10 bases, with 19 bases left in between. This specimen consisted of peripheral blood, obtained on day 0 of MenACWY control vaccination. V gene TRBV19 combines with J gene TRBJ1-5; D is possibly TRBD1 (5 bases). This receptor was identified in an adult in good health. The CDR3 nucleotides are TGTGCCAGTAGTATTCAAGGGCAGGGAGGCGCACCCCAGCATTTT. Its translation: CASSIQGQGGAPQHF.